This TCR beta chain was captured in a study of human T cells and chemical hapten exposure. Background on the study: Small pooled library volume differences chiefly drove per-sample TCR yield variation.

Library construction involved attaching unique molecular identifiers to individual cDNA molecules, which allowed quantitative, reproducible TCR counting. Per the original data handling: Sampled TCR counts reached a median of around 100,000 per sample, with values ranging from roughly 20,000 to 750,000. A single record per CDR3 protein comes from TCRdb applying MiXCR to the RACE reads. The V and J calls shown here were made by TCRdb, not taken from the authors' results. The data hold fewer than 40,000 distinct CDR3 sequences, with roughly 5% observed a single time. Time point in this sample: healthy volunteer bleed at 6 weeks. It was from unfractionated whole blood that total RNA was extracted. Study-level points and caveats: Following DPC sensitization, TCRs present above 1 in 1000 frequency showed no change.

This clonotype was counted at least ten times. The antigen is not known. From germline, CDR1 is SQVTM and CDR2 ANQGSEA. This CDR3 is 13 amino acids long. V was pared by 2 bases and J by 2 bases, with 10 bases between. The sequenced material came from whole blood. The receptor was isolated from a human donor in good health. Some clones in this sample may be carry-over from other donors' samples. The chain recombines TRBV29-1 with TRBJ2-7; no clear D. CDR3 residues: CSVESGYPYEQYF. DNA for the CDR3: TGCAGCGTTGAATCTGGATACCCCTACGAGCAGTACTTC.